This entry lists 30 T cell receptor beta chains sequenced from one sample in a study of liver allograft versus peripheral blood T cells. On the study more broadly: Intrahepatic T cell receptor repertoires from transplanted livers were compared against repertoires in recipients' peripheral blood.

In TCRdb, the reads were re-called with MiXCR into one record per CDR3 protein. The profile covers about 14,000 distinct CDR3 sequences, with 20% to 25% appearing a single time and 4.5% to 6% taken by the ten largest. Every receptor here comes from a human patient who had a liver transplant. Some T cells may possibly be graft donor cells.

The chain combines TRBV5-6 with TRBJ1-2, with 9 bases aligning to TRBD1. V dropped 5 bases and J dropped 6; count of bases not matched to a gene: 5. CDR3 size: 13 residues. The germline CDR1 and CDR2 sequences are SGHDT and YYEEEE. In DNA form, the CDR3 reads TGTGCCAGCAGATTACAGGGGGCGCATGGCTACACCTTC. Translation: CASRLQGAHGYTF.

This clonotype is medium-sized by share. The chain employs TRBV6-6 and TRBJ1-2; 7 bases agree with TRBD1. With V trimmed by 6 bases and J by 2 bases, 9 bases remained unmatched. CDR3 length equals 15 residues. Germline CDR1 reads MNHNY; CDR2 reads SVGAGI (reference sequence). CDR3 DNA sequence: TGTGCCAGCAGGGACGGGACAGTGACCAACTATGGCTACACCTTC. This encodes CASRDGTVTNYGYTF.

This clonotype rates as medium-sized. This chain links TRBV19 with TRBJ1-2; D unresolved. The CDR3 has 14 residues. The V end lost 7 bases, the J end lost 4 bases, and 16 bases lay between the germline ends. Germline V lookup: CDR1 LNHDA, CDR2 SQIVND (reference sequence). CDR3 sequence (DNA): TGTGCCAGTATGCCGGGTCACAGCTTCTATGGCTACACCTTC. Residues: CASMPGHSFYGYTF. The variable domain in full, completed from reference TRBV19 and TRBJ1-2, reads DGGITQSPKYLFRKEGQNVTLSCEQNLNHDAMYWYRQDPGQGLRLIYYSQIVNDFQKGDIAEGYSVSREKKESFPLTVTSAQKNPTAFYLCASMPGHSFYGYTFGSGTRLTVV.

This clonotype is labeled medium-sized. The genes are TRBV6-6 and TRBJ1-2; D perhaps matches TRBD1 (5 bases). Germline V gene data show CDR1 as MNHNY and CDR2 as SVGAGI (reference sequence). This CDR3 has 13 amino acids. The ends were cut back, 4 bases at V and 4 bases at J, with 10 bases in the middle. The DNA for the CDR3 is TGTGCCAGCAGTTCAGGGAACCTCTATGGCTACACCTTC. Translation gives CASSSGNLYGYTF.

This chain uses TRBV12-3 or TRBV12-4 with TRBJ2-7; D is undetermined. This CDR3 is built from 13 residues. Trimming took 0 bases from V and 2 from J, leaving 5 bases between them. The CDR3 sequence is CASSLARTYEQYF. The CDR3 coding sequence is TGTGCCAGCAGTTTAGCAAGGACCTACGAGCAGTACTTC.

With regard to this clonotype: A much larger clone lies a single base off, so this may be a read error. The rearrangement links TRBV24-1 to TRBJ1-2; the D gene is possibly TRBD1 (5 bases). Trimming removed 4 bases at V and 13 bases at J, with 18 bases between. There are 13 residues in the CDR3. Germline V gives CDR1 KGHDR, CDR2 SFDVKD. In nucleotides, the CDR3 is TGTGCCACCAGTGAGACCGGGATAGGGGCCTTCACCTTC. Translated, it gives CATSETGIGAFTF.

On this clonotype: Just one base apart from a much larger clone, this may be a read error. V is TRBV14 and J is TRBJ1-1; tentative D call: TRBD1 (5 bases). Trimming took 5 bases from V and 10 from J, leaving 14 bases between them. The CDR3 loop spans 12 amino acids. Germline V CDR1 and CDR2: SGHDN, FVKESK. Here the CDR3 reads CASSKRPGGAFF. The DNA for the CDR3 is TGTGCCAGCAGCAAACGGCCGGGGGGAGCTTTCTTT.

This clonotype showed up just a few times. The V gene is TRBV7-9, the J gene TRBJ1-6; TRBD1 is a possible D gene (6 bases). Per germline, CDR1 SEHNR and CDR2 FQNEAQ (reference sequence). Trimming removed 6 bases from V and 6 bases from J, with 15 bases in between. This CDR3 is 15 amino acids long. DNA of the CDR3: TGTGCCAGCAGTTCGATGGGGGGGGCTAATTCACCCCTCCACTTT. Protein sequence: CASSSMGGANSPLHF.

This clonotype has only a few counts. V usage is TRBV5-6 and J usage is TRBJ2-1; 10 bases agree with TRBD2. Germline CDR1 reads SGHDT; CDR2 reads YYEEEE. V was pared by 2 bases and J by 8 bases, with 10 bases of the junction left unmatched. The CDR3 contains 16 residues. CDR3 sequence reads: CASSFSLLAGVDEQFF. Written as DNA, the CDR3 is TGTGCCAGCAGCTTTTCCCTCCTAGCGGGGGTGGATGAGCAGTTCTTC.

Note on this clonotype: A much larger clone lies a single base off, so this may be a read error. The chain employs TRBV29-1 and TRBJ2-7, with D uncertain. Trimming pared 4 bases from V and 7 bases from J, leaving 11 bases between. The CDR3 has 11 residues. Per germline, CDR1 SQVTM and CDR2 ANQGSEA. The CDR3 protein is CSVGNWWEQYF. As DNA, the CDR3 is TGCAGCGTTGGAAACTGGTGGGAGCAGTACTTC.

This sequence joins TRBV6-5 and TRBJ1-1; 8 bases align to TRBD1. Looked up from germline, CDR1 is MNHEY and CDR2 is SVGAGI. The CDR3 has 14 amino acids. V shed 6 bases and J 0 bases; nucleotides not matched to a gene: 3. CDR3: CASRPGGLNTEAFF. CDR3 DNA: TGTGCCAGCAGGCCAGGGGGCCTGAACACTGAAGCTTTCTTT.

This clonotype was counted a few times. The chain is built from TRBV5-6 and TRBJ2-1; D not certain. V shed 3 bases and J shed 7 bases, with 11 bases lying between them. Germline assignment: CDR1 SGHDT and CDR2 YYEEEE. CDR3 length: 13 amino acids. CDR3 coding DNA: TGTGCCAGCAGCTACTCGGGCTGGAATGAGCAGTTCTTC. The encoded protein is CASSYSGWNEQFF.

A note on this clonotype: A much larger clone sits a single nucleotide away, making a read error possible. This chain links TRBV6-5 with TRBJ1-6; D unresolved. The CDR3 contains 15 residues. Looked up from germline, CDR1 is MNHEY and CDR2 is SVGAGI. CDR3 DNA sequence: TGTGCCAGCAGCCTGTTGGAGCCCCGTAATTCACACCTCCACTTT. This sequence encodes CASSLLEPRNSHLHF.

This clonotype came up many times. V and J are TRBV5-4 and TRBJ1-4; 9 bases agree with TRBD1. The CDR3 contains 18 residues. Trimming removed 4 bases from V and 0 bases from J; junction bases left unmatched: 10. The V gene's germline CDR1 is SGHNT and CDR2 YYREEE (reference sequence). CDR3 sequence reads: CASSPRGGQGATNEKLFF. The CDR3 bases are TGTGCCAGCAGCCCCCGAGGGGGACAGGGTGCAACTAATGAAAAACTGTTTTTT.

The J gene is TRBJ2-1, the V gene TRBV12-3 or TRBV12-4, with D uncertain. This CDR3 contains 10 residues. Deletions cut 5 bases from V and 10 bases from J, with 6 bases between. The CDR3 nucleotides are TGTGCCAGCAGTAGGACGGAGCAGTTCTTC. Amino acid sequence: CASSRTEQFF.

V is TRBV14 and J is TRBJ2-2; 7 positions match TRBD2. CDR1 is SGHDN, CDR2 FVKESK, per germline. The CDR3 runs 15 residues. V trimming: 2 bases; J trimming: 5 bases; junction bases outside the gene matches: 5. The CDR3 sequence: CASSQIGRGTGELFF. CDR3 nucleotides: TGTGCCAGCAGCCAAATTGGGCGGGGGACCGGGGAGCTGTTTTTT.

V and J are TRBV6-1 and TRBJ1-1; TRBD1 agrees at 10 bases. CDR1 is MNHNS and CDR2 is SASEGT in the germline V gene. The ends lost 3 bases at V and 5 bases at J; junction bases unmatched: 3. The CDR3 runs to 14 residues. This CDR3 reads CASSEDRGGTEAFF. In DNA form, the CDR3 reads TGTGCCAGCAGTGAGGACAGGGGGGGGACTGAAGCTTTCTTT.

This clonotype is deemed medium-sized (0.01 to 0.1%). This chain links TRBV5-6 with TRBJ1-2; no firm D call. V dropped 4 bases and J dropped 3 bases, with 16 bases sitting between them. The germline V gene has CDR1 SGHDT and CDR2 YYEEEE. The CDR3 has 15 residues. The CDR3 DNA sequence: TGTGCCAGCAGCCTAGGGCCCCTAGCGGACTATGGCTACACCTTC. It codes for CASSLGPLADYGYTF.

This clonotype was detected a few times. V and J are TRBV25-1 and TRBJ1-1; possible D gene TRBD1, 6 bases. CDR3 length equals 15 residues. Germline values: CDR1 MGHDK, CDR2 SYGVNS. Trimming cost V 0 bases and J 1 base, with 9 bases left between them. The CDR3 spells CASSEYRGQNTEAFF. CDR3 nucleotide sequence: TGTGCCAGCAGTGAATATCGGGGACAGAACACTGAAGCTTTCTTT. The whole variable domain, filled in from reference TRBV25-1 and TRBJ1-1, reads EADIYQTPRYLVIGTGKKITLECSQTMGHDKMYWYQQDPGMELHLIHYSYGVNSTEKGDLSSESTVSRIRTEHFPLTLESARPSHTSQYLCASSEYRGQNTEAFFGQGTRLTVV.

This clonotype ranks as medium-sized. The chain recombines TRBV15 with TRBJ1-2; TRBD1 matches 10 bases. In germline, CDR1 is LNHNV, CDR2 YYDKDF (reference sequence). This CDR3 comprises 14 residues. V lost 0 bases to trimming and J lost 8 bases; unmatched junction nucleotides: 3. The CDR3 region has the DNA TGTGCCACCAGCAGAGATCGGGACAGGGGAGGCTACACCTTC. This translates into CATSRDRDRGGYTF.

CDR3 amino acids: CASSTIAGGGTYGYTF. The CDR3 DNA reads as TGTGCCAGCAGCACAATCGCCGGGGGGGGAACCTATGGCTACACCTTC. This chain joins TRBV7-9 and TRBJ1-2; D is possibly TRBD1 (5 bases). CDR1 SEHNR and CDR2 FQNEAQ come from the germline V gene (reference sequence). Trimming stripped 5 bases from V and 4 bases from J, with 20 bases between. This CDR3 is built from 16 residues.

A few counts support this clonotype. The rearrangement uses TRBV7-9 and TRBJ1-4; unclear D gene. Looked up from germline, CDR1 is SEHNR and CDR2 is FQNEAQ (reference sequence). The CDR3 totals 13 residues. The V gene lost 6 bases and the J gene lost 6 bases, with 11 bases spanning the gap. In DNA, the CDR3 is TGTGCCAGCAGTGACGACGGTTATGAAAAACTGTTTTTT. Amino acid sequence: CASSDDGYEKLFF.

The genes are TRBV7-2 and TRBJ2-5; 12 nucleotides align to TRBD2. Unmatched junction bases numbered 10, after V lost 7 bases and J lost 4 bases. The CDR3 length is 16 residues. The germline V gene encodes CDR1 SGHTA and CDR2 FQGNSA. The CDR3 reads CASTASGGASVETQYF. DNA for the CDR3: TGTGCCAGCACCGCTAGCGGGGGGGCTTCAGTAGAGACCCAGTACTTC.

This clonotype has ten or more counts. The rearrangement links TRBV19 to TRBJ1-4; D not resolved. V shed 4 bases and J shed 8 bases, with 11 bases lying between them. CDR3 size: 13 residues. CDR1 and CDR2 (germline): LNHDA, SQIVND (reference sequence). The CDR3 loop reads CASSTSMGEKLFF. The CDR3 nucleotides read TGTGCCAGTAGTACGTCAATGGGGGAAAAACTGTTTTTT.

This clonotype turned up a few times. V usage is TRBV12-3 or TRBV12-4 and J usage is TRBJ2-7; 8 bases map to TRBD1. V shed 7 bases, J shed 6 bases, and the junction held 8 bases outside the gene matches. This CDR3 comprises 13 residues. CDR3 region: CASNLQGVGEQYF. In DNA, the CDR3 is TGTGCCAGCAACTTACAGGGGGTTGGCGAGCAGTACTTC.

This clonotype was detected a few times. The chain couples TRBV6-5 to TRBJ1-1, with D uncertain. Trimming took off 1 base at V and 0 bases at J, with 3 bases between the two ends. CDR3 length equals 13 residues. The germline V gene has CDR1 MNHEY and CDR2 SVGAGI. CDR3 DNA: TGTGCCAGCAGTTACTTTCTGAACACTGAAGCTTTCTTT. It translates to CASSYFLNTEAFF.

This clonotype is medium-sized (0.01 to 0.1%) within its sample. The chain carries TRBV6-1 and TRBJ1-1; possible D gene TRBD1, 6 bases. CDR1 MNHNS and CDR2 SASEGT come from the germline V gene. There are 17 residues in the CDR3. With 6 bases removed from V and 5 bases from J, the gap between germline ends came to 25 bases. CDR3 in amino acids: CASSFLTAGGRRTEAFF. For the CDR3, the DNA is TGTGCCAGCAGCTTCCTAACTGCTGGGGGGCGGAGGACTGAAGCTTTCTTT.

Turning to this clonotype: At one end the junction does not follow the germline gene, possibly because of a read error. The chain recombines TRBV13 with TRBJ1-2; D remains ambiguous. Germline CDR1 PRHDT, CDR2 FYEKMQ (reference sequence). This CDR3 comprises 18 residues. The CDR3 DNA follows: TGTGCCAGCAGCGTAGGGCCTAGCCTAAGGGAGGCAGGTCAGGGCTACACCTTC. Encoded protein: CASSVGPSLREAGQGYTF.

By frequency in the sample, this clonotype is medium-sized. CDR3 sequence: CASDSGTAGDEKLFF. Written as DNA, the CDR3 is TGTGCCAGCGACTCGGGGACCGCCGGGGATGAAAAACTGTTTTTT. The V call is TRBV6-1, the J call TRBJ1-4; weak D call: TRBD1 (5 bases). Trimming removed 8 bases from V and 6 bases from J, with 19 bases in between. CDR1 is MNHNS and CDR2 is SASEGT in the germline V gene. The CDR3 extends over 15 amino acids.

The rearrangement joins TRBV18 to TRBJ2-1; perhaps TRBD2 as D (5 bases). The germline V gene has CDR1 KGHSH and CDR2 LQKENI. The CDR3 runs 11 residues. Trimming stripped 6 bases from V and 8 bases from J, with 8 bases between. The CDR3 loop is CASSKRDEQFF. The CDR3 coding sequence is TGTGCCAGCTCCAAGAGGGATGAGCAGTTCTTC.